The 10 T cell receptor beta chains below all came from one sample that was sequenced in a study of cytomegalovirus exposure and HLA in healthy donors. The study ran its PCR with 60 Vbeta and 13 Jbeta primers. Here immunoSEQ multiplex PCR was the method, and the copy in TCRdb shows in-frame clones only, minus some. The table lists around 150,000 clones, roughly 84% of them singletons. Specimen: PBMCs. The receptors come from a man between 18 and 35 years old in good health and CMV-seropositive.

The V call is TRBV7-2, the J call TRBJ1-6; no reliable D call. The CDR3 has 16 amino acids. The V end was cut by 5 bases, the J end by 0 bases, with 11 bases between. Germline V lookup: CDR1 SGHTA, CDR2 FQGNSA. Here the CDR3 reads CASSPVGSSYNSPLHF. CDR3 nucleotides: TGTGCCAGCAGCCCCGTTGGGAGCTCCTATAATTCACCCCTCCACTTT. The full variable domain, with the rest looked up from reference TRBV7-2 and TRBJ1-6, is GAGVSQSPSNKVTEKGKDVELRCDPISGHTALYWYRQSLGQGLEFLIYFQGNSAPDKSGLPSDRFSAERTGGSVSTLTIQRTQQEDSAVYLCASSPVGSSYNSPLHFGNGTRLTVT.

The V call is TRBV7-9, the J call TRBJ2-1; tentative D call: TRBD1 (5 bases). The CDR3 covers 14 residues. CDR1 SEHNR and CDR2 FQNEAQ come from the germline V gene (reference sequence). V lost 1 base to trimming and J lost 2 bases, with 6 bases between them. This CDR3 is CASSLGGPYNEQFF. Here the CDR3 DNA reads TGTGCCAGCAGCTTAGGGGGCCCCTACAATGAGCAGTTCTTC.

This clone was detected a few times. The rearrangement uses TRBV12-5 and TRBJ1-2; 11 nucleotides agree with TRBD1. Germline values: CDR1 LGHNT, CDR2 FRNRAP. There are 16 residues in the CDR3. V lost 6 bases, J lost 8 bases, and 14 bases stayed unmatched. The CDR3: CASGRPTGQGAWGYTF. The CDR3, as DNA: TGTGCTAGTGGACGGCCGACTGGACAGGGGGCGTGGGGCTACACCTTC. Using reference TRBV12-5 and TRBJ1-2 for the parts outside the CDR3, the full variable domain is DARVTQTPRHKVTEMGQEVTMRCQPILGHNTVFWYRQTMMQGLELLAYFRNRAPLDDSGMPKDRFSAEMPDATLATLKIQPSEPRDSAVYFCASGRPTGQGAWGYTFGSGTRLTVV.

The chain links TRBV29-1 to TRBJ2-7; no definite D call. The CDR3 is 12 amino acids. Deletions cut 4 bases from V and 4 bases from J, with 11 bases between. The V gene's germline CDR1 is SQVTM and CDR2 ANQGSEA. The CDR3: CSVGSEDYEQYF. CDR3 nucleotides: TGCAGCGTTGGCAGCGAAGATTACGAGCAGTACTTC.

This clone occurred once. This chain connects TRBV5-6 to TRBJ1-6, with 9 bases aligning to TRBD1. V lost 5 bases, J lost 8 bases, and 17 bases stayed unmatched. CDR1 and CDR2 (germline): SGHDT, YYEEEE. CDR3 length: 18 amino acids. In DNA, the CDR3 is TGTGCCAGCAGGTCAACGACCGGGACAGGGAAGATTGATTCACCCCTCCACTTT. It encodes CASRSTTGTGKIDSPLHF.

V usage is TRBV10-2 and J usage is TRBJ1-1; D is ambiguous. This CDR3 is built from 12 residues. V was trimmed by 5 bases and J by 1 base, leaving 5 bases between them. The germline CDR1 and CDR2 sequences are WSHSY and SAAADI. The CDR3 spells CASSPRNTEAFF. The CDR3, as DNA: TGCGCCAGCAGTCCCAGGAACACTGAAGCTTTCTTT.

V usage is TRBV19 and J usage is TRBJ1-1, with TRBD1 matching over 8 bases. The CDR3 is 15 amino acids. CDR1 is LNHDA and CDR2 is SQIVND in the germline V gene (reference sequence). V lost 4 bases and J lost 5; bases outside the gene matches: 9. CDR3 protein: CASSTRQGTRTEAFF. In DNA, the CDR3 is TGTGCCAGTAGTACACGACAGGGGACGAGAACTGAAGCTTTCTTT.

The chain is built from TRBV6-5 and TRBJ1-4; D perhaps matches TRBD1 (5 bases). The germline gives CDR1 MNHEY, CDR2 SVGAGI. Trimming left V 5 bases short and J 7 bases short, with 17 bases between. CDR3 length equals 15 residues. CDR3 DNA sequence: TGTGCCAGCAGTCCGAGGTTGGCAGGGTCTGAAAAACTGTTTTTT. Amino acid sequence: CASSPRLAGSEKLFF.

This CDR3 is CASSLATYNSPLHF. The CDR3 DNA is TGTGCCAGCAGCTTAGCCACCTATAATTCACCCCTCCACTTT. The chain recombines TRBV7-9 with TRBJ1-6; unclear D gene. In germline, CDR1 is SEHNR, CDR2 FQNEAQ (reference sequence). V was shortened by 0 bases and J by 2 bases, with 2 bases between the two germline ends. CDR3 size: 14 residues.

This clone has more than one count but fewer than ten. The chain has TRBV27 and TRBJ1-5; D ambiguous. Germline V lookup: CDR1 MNHEY, CDR2 SMNVEV (reference sequence). The CDR3 spans 13 residues. The ends were cut back, 4 bases at V and 3 bases at J, with 7 bases in the middle. CDR3 nucleotide sequence: TGTGCCAGCAGTTCGAGGATCAATCAGCCCCAGCATTTT. Protein sequence: CASSSRINQPQHF.